Described below is a single TCR beta chain sequence and its context. Its antigen is still unknown. Clones were sequenced by immunoSEQ multiplex PCR, and TCRdb holds only the in-frame ones, with some missing. Here the sample spans over 35,000 clones, over 75% being singletons. The sample is drawn from a study of lymphopenia after photon versus proton radiotherapy. Broader study findings: Under photons, naive T cells and diversity fell while effector/memory populations rose. After the lymphocyte nadir, photon-treated repertoires showed oligoclonal expansion, especially of CD8+ Temra cells.

The ends were cut back, 6 bases at V and 0 bases at J, with 11 bases in the middle. The CDR3 consists of 15 residues. Germline V lookup: CDR1 SNHLY, CDR2 FYNNEI. This sequence joins TRBV2 and TRBJ1-4; a possible D gene is TRBD1 (5 bases). This receptor was taken from a woman aged 70-85 years with pancreatic cancer. Sequencing was performed on peripheral blood, taken from a patient treated with proton-based radiotherapy. The CDR3 here is CASSLPGATNEKLFF. CDR3 nucleotide sequence: TGTGCCAGCAGCCTTCCGGGGGCAACTAATGAAAAACTGTTTTTT.